The rows below give T cell receptor beta chains drawn from one sample of a study of shared clonotypes between healthy human individuals. The method was immunoSEQ multiplex PCR; TCRdb's version includes in-frame clones alone and lacks a portion of them. The sample lists over 2,000,000 clones, approximately 92% occurring once. Source material: naive CD8+ T cells from PBMCs. These TCRs come from a man younger than 35 in good health. Some clones in this sample may be carry-over from other donors' samples. Each CDR3 is given with its conserved first and last residue. A D gene is named only where the DNA matches it firmly. Size is omitted from some rows. Given values are once, few, many or a class for expanded clones.

V gene,clone size,D gene,J gene,CDR3 protein,CDR3 DNA
TRBV27,.,.,TRBJ2-7,CASSLSPAESSYEQYF,TGTGCCAGCAGTTTAAGTCCAGCGGAAAGCTCCTACGAGCAGTACTTC
TRBV5-6,.,.,TRBJ1-2,CASRGWQETNYGYTF,TGTGCCAGCCGAGGATGGCAGGAGACTAACTATGGCTACACCTTC
TRBV5-4,.,TRBD2,TRBJ2-3,CASSLANQAGVSAQYF,TGTGCCAGCAGCTTGGCTAATCAAGCGGGAGTGAGCGCGCAGTATTTT
TRBV7-9,.,.,TRBJ2-7,CASSLEGQNYEQYF,TGTGCCAGCAGCTTAGAAGGACAGAACTACGAGCAGTACTTC
TRBV7-2,.,.,TRBJ2-3,CASSLIRGVAADTQYF,TGTGCCAGCAGCTTAATACGTGGGGTTGCGGCAGATACGCAGTATTTT
TRBV9,.,.,TRBJ2-7,CASSVTGSGEQYF,TGTGCCAGCAGCGTAACGGGGTCGGGCGAGCAGTACTTC
TRBV27,.,TRBD1,TRBJ2-1,CASSYDRGHFEYEQFF,TGTGCCAGCAGTTATGACAGGGGGCATTTCGAGTATGAGCAGTTCTTC
TRBV7-9,.,TRBD1,TRBJ2-7,CASSPLDRGEQYF,TGTGCCAGCAGCCCATTAGACAGGGGCGAGCAGTACTTC
TRBV7-6,.,.,TRBJ1-3,CASSLSGTGVGNTIYF,TGTGCCAGCAGCTTATCAGGGACTGGGGTTGGAAACACCATATATTTT
TRBV7-9,.,.,TRBJ1-5,CASSSMGSQPQHF,TGTGCCAGCAGCTCCATGGGGAGTCAGCCCCAGCATTTT
TRBV27,.,TRBD1,TRBJ1-3,CASRTGGSGNTIYF,TGTGCCAGCAGAACAGGGGGCTCTGGAAACACCATATATTTT
TRBV6-5,.,.,TRBJ1-1,CASSLALGTEAFF,TGTGCCAGCAGTCTAGCATTGGGCACTGAAGCTTTCTTT
TRBV9,.,.,TRBJ2-7,CASSVGGGLGEQYF,TGTGCCAGCAGCGTAGGAGGCGGCCTCGGCGAGCAGTACTTC
TRBV27,.,.,TRBJ2-7,CASSTDYPPPEQYF,TGTGCCAGCAGTACCGACTATCCCCCTCCCGAGCAGTACTTC
TRBV5-1,.,.,TRBJ1-1,CASSWAYFKNTEAFF,TGCGCCAGCAGCTGGGCTTATTTTAAGAACACTGAAGCTTTCTTT
TRBV9,once,TRBD2,TRBJ2-1,CASSVGAGLANNEQFF,TGTGCCAGCAGCGTTGGCGCGGGACTAGCGAACAATGAGCAGTTCTTC
TRBV28,.,.,TRBJ1-5,CASSFFVQGYQPQHF,TGTGCCAGCAGTTTCTTCGTACAGGGCTATCAGCCCCAGCATTTT
TRBV10-3,.,TRBD1,TRBJ2-7,CAIGRGDRSREQYF,TGTGCCATCGGGAGAGGGGACAGGTCCCGCGAGCAGTACTTC
TRBV11-1,once,TRBD2,TRBJ2-3,CASRPGLAELTSTDTQYF,TGTGCCAGCAGACCCGGACTAGCTGAGCTAACTAGCACAGATACGCAGTATTTT
TRBV7-9,.,TRBD1,TRBJ1-5,CASSTGGSNQPQHF,TGTGCCAGCAGCACAGGGGGCAGCAATCAGCCCCAGCATTTT
TRBV5-8,.,TRBD1,TRBJ1-3,CASSFRTGDATIYF,TGTGCCAGCAGCTTCCGGACAGGGGATGCCACCATATATTTT
TRBV27,.,TRBD1,TRBJ2-5,CASSWTGGLETQYF,TGTGCCAGCAGTTGGACAGGGGGCCTGGAGACCCAGTACTTC
TRBV27,.,TRBD1,TRBJ1-5,CASSWTGTGDQPQHF,TGTGCCAGCAGTTGGACCGGGACAGGGGATCAGCCCCAGCATTTT
TRBV28,.,TRBD2,TRBJ2-3,CASSATSGNTDTQYF,TGTGCCAGCAGTGCGACTAGCGGAAACACAGATACGCAGTATTTT
TRBV7-2,.,TRBD2,TRBJ2-7,CASSWGGTSGIYEQYF,TGTGCCAGCAGCTGGGGTGGGACTAGCGGGATCTACGAGCAGTACTTC
TRBV4-3,.,TRBD2,TRBJ2-7,CASSQGLAGWEQYF,TGCGCCAGCAGCCAAGGACTAGCGGGGTGGGAGCAGTACTTC
TRBV4-1,.,TRBD2,TRBJ2-7,CASSHGLTSGTYEQYF,TGCGCCAGCAGCCACGGACTGACTAGCGGAACCTACGAGCAGTACTTC
TRBV28,.,.,TRBJ2-7,CASSLYSRREQYF,TGTGCCAGCAGTTTGTACAGCCGCCGCGAGCAGTACTTC